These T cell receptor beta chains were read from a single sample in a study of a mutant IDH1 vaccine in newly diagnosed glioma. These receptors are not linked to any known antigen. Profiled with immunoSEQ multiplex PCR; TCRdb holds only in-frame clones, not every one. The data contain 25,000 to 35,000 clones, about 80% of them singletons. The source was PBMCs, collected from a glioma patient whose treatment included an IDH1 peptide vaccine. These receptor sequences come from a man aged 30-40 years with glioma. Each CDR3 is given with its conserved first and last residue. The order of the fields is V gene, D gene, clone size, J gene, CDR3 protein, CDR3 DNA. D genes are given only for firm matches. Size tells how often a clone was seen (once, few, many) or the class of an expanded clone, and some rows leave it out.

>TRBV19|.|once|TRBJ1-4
CASSEGVTNEKLFF
TGTGCCAGTAGCGAGGGGGTGACTAATGAAAAACTGTTTTTT
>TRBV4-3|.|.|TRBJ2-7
CASSQALGTRIYEQYF
TGCGCCAGCAGCCAGGCCCTTGGAACTAGAATCTACGAGCAGTACTTC
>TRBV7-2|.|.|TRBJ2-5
CASSLVRETQYF
TGTGCCAGCAGCTTAGTTCGAGAGACCCAGTACTTC
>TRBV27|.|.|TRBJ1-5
CASRLTFYSNQPQHF
TGTGCCAGCAGACTTACATTTTATAGCAATCAGCCCCAGCATTTT
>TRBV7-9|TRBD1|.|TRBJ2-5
CASSHPKGAQETQYF
TGTGCCAGCAGCCACCCTAAGGGGGCCCAAGAGACCCAGTACTTC
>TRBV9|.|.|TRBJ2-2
CASSSPEGGAGELFF
TGTGCCAGCAGCTCCCCAGAGGGGGGAGCCGGGGAGCTGTTTTTT
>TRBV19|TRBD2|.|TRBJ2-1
CASSLRLAEPGNEQFF
TGTGCCAGTAGTCTGCGACTAGCGGAGCCGGGGAATGAGCAGTTCTTC
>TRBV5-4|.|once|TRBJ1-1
CASSLGRDTEAFF
TGTGCCAGCAGCTTGGGGCGGGACACTGAAGCTTTCTTT
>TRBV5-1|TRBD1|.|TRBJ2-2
CASSLEGQGAVGELFF
TGCGCCAGCAGCTTGGAAGGACAGGGGGCTGTCGGGGAGCTGTTTTTT
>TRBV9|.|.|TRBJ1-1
CASSVRRDTEAFF
TGTGCCAGCAGCGTACGGCGGGACACTGAAGCTTTCTTT
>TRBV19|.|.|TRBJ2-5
CASSPRGGGEETQYF
TGTGCCAGTAGTCCAAGAGGCGGAGGAGAAGAGACCCAGTACTTC
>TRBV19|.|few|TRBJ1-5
CASSIGREPHF
TGTGCCAGTAGTATAGGTCGAGAGCCGCATTTT
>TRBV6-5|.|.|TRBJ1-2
CASSYQGNYGYTF
TGTGCCAGCAGTTACCAGGGTAACTATGGCTACACCTTC
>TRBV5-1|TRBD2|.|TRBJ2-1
CASSLLAGAGEQFF
TGCGCCAGCAGCTTGCTAGCGGGAGCAGGGGAGCAGTTCTTC
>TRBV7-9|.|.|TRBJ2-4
CASSLAAGFDIQYF
TGTGCCAGCAGCTTAGCCGCAGGATTCGACATTCAGTACTTC